Each of the 30 T cell receptor beta chains below was sequenced from the same sample in a study of cytomegalovirus exposure and HLA in healthy donors. PCR used 60 Vbeta primers and 13 Jbeta primers. The method was immunoSEQ multiplex PCR; TCRdb's version includes in-frame clones alone and lacks a portion of them. The sample lists around 100,000 clones, around three quarters occurring once. The sample consisted of PBMCs. The receptors derive from a female donor in good health and CMV-seropositive.

The chain has TRBV2 and TRBJ1-2; D might be TRBD1 (5 bases). Trimming pared 3 bases from V and 6 bases from J, leaving 23 bases between. The CDR3 is 17 amino acids. Looked up from germline, CDR1 is SNHLY and CDR2 is FYNNEI. Here the CDR3 reads CASSDKGTGPSRDGYTF. CDR3 coding DNA: TGTGCCAGCAGTGATAAGGGAACAGGCCCCAGTAGAGATGGCTACACCTTC. The full variable domain, in which reference TRBV2 and TRBJ1-2 provide the parts outside the CDR3, is EPEVTQTPSHQVTQMGQEVILRCVPISNHLYFYWYRQILGQKVEFLVSFYNNEISEKSEIFDDQFSVERPDGSNFTLKIRSTKLEDSAMYFCASSDKGTGPSRDGYTFGSGTRLTVV.

This sequence joins TRBV5-6 and TRBJ1-2, with D tentatively TRBD1 (5 bases). V lost 2 bases and J lost 7, with 9 bases in between. This CDR3 is built from 12 residues. CDR1 is SGHDT, CDR2 YYEEEE, per germline. The CDR3 spells CASSFKQAGYTF. Here the CDR3 DNA reads TGTGCCAGCAGCTTCAAACAGGCTGGCTACACCTTC.

This chain joins TRBV5-1 and TRBJ2-1; D is perhaps TRBD1 (5 bases). Trimming left V 4 bases short and J 9 bases short, with 23 bases between. Germline assignment: CDR1 SGHRS and CDR2 YFSETQ. This CDR3 contains 16 residues. The CDR3 here is CASSNGKAGPRSEQFF. CDR3 sequence (DNA): TGCGCCAGCAGCAATGGTAAGGCAGGGCCTAGGAGTGAGCAGTTCTTC.

This rearrangement joins TRBV5-1 to TRBJ1-2; D ambiguous. Trimming left V 7 bases short and J 3 bases short, with 16 bases between. Per the germline V gene, CDR1 is SGHRS and CDR2 is YFSETQ. CDR3 length: 14 amino acids. CDR3 sequence (DNA): TGCGCCAGCCCTCGAGTAGGGAGGGACTATGGCTACACCTTC. It translates to CASPRVGRDYGYTF.

The chain uses TRBV19 and TRBJ2-5; D perhaps matches TRBD1 (5 bases). Germline-derived CDR1 and CDR2 are LNHDA and SQIVND (reference sequence). The CDR3 contains 12 residues. Trimming removed 4 bases at V and 8 bases at J, with 11 bases between. The CDR3 bases are TGTGCCAGTAGTACCCCGCAGGGTACCCAGTACTTC. Translating it yields CASSTPQGTQYF.

The chain combines TRBV7-6 with TRBJ2-3, with a tentative D call TRBD2 (6 bases). Germline-derived CDR1 and CDR2 are SGHVS and FNYEAQ. V was pared by 7 bases and J by 6 bases, with 20 bases between. The CDR3 is 15 residues long. CDR3 protein: CASTLAALAIDTQYF. The CDR3 nucleotides are TGTGCCAGCACCCTTGCCGCACTAGCAATCGATACGCAGTATTTT.

This chain joins TRBV25-1 and TRBJ1-1; D is unresolved. CDR1 is MGHDK, CDR2 SYGVNS, per germline. The CDR3 covers 15 residues. V was pared by 0 bases and J by 4 bases, with 12 bases between. The DNA of the CDR3 is TGTGCCAGCAGTGAATATCGTGGCACCCCCACTGAAGCTTTCTTT. This translates into CASSEYRGTPTEAFF.

There are a few counts of this clone. The V and J genes are TRBV6-1 and TRBJ2-7; TRBD2 matches 8 bases. The CDR3 is 14 residues long. The germline V gene has CDR1 MNHNS and CDR2 SASEGT. J gave up 4 bases and V 6 bases, and 8 bases lay outside the gene matches. Here the CDR3 reads CASRGVSGSYEQYF. The CDR3 DNA sequence: TGTGCCAGCAGGGGGGTGAGCGGGAGTTACGAGCAGTACTTC.

This clone was detected a few times. V and J are TRBV7-9 and TRBJ1-4, with a tentative D call TRBD1 (5 bases). CDR3 length: 16 residues. V shed 6 bases and J shed 2 bases, with 16 bases lying between them. CDR1 SEHNR and CDR2 FQNEAQ come from the germline V gene (reference sequence). The CDR3 protein is CASSNGGMSTNEKLFF. The CDR3 nucleotides read TGTGCCAGCAGTAATGGGGGGATGAGTACTAATGAAAAACTGTTTTTT.

The chain carries TRBV27 and TRBJ1-6; 8 bases fit TRBD1. The CDR3 is 16 amino acids. Trimming removed 4 bases from V and 9 bases from J; junction bases left unmatched: 11. The germline gives CDR1 MNHEY, CDR2 SMNVEV (reference sequence). The CDR3 loop reads CASSYGPGQATSPLHF. The DNA for the CDR3 is TGTGCCAGCAGTTACGGCCCGGGACAGGCAACTTCACCCCTCCACTTT.

V is TRBV6-1 and J is TRBJ2-7, with 12 bases lining up with TRBD1. Germline trimming cut 3 bases from V and 6 bases from J; bases unmatched to any gene: 9. The CDR3 contains 16 residues. Germline assignment: CDR1 MNHNS and CDR2 SASEGT. CDR3 region: CASSEDVGQGASEQYF. As DNA, the CDR3 is TGTGCCAGCAGTGAGGATGTGGGACAGGGGGCAAGCGAGCAGTACTTC.

The CDR3 is CASSQDPGQGSNIQYF. As DNA, the CDR3 is TGCGCCAGCAGCCAAGATCCGGGACAGGGAAGCAACATTCAGTACTTC. The chain has TRBV4-1 and TRBJ2-4, with 9 bases identical to TRBD1. The CDR3 is 16 amino acids. V shed 0 bases and J 7 bases; nucleotides not matched to a gene: 7. CDR1 and CDR2 from the germline V gene are MGHRA and YSYEKL.

This clone was recorded only once. The chain employs TRBV7-9 and TRBJ1-5; D gene unclear. CDR1 is SEHNR and CDR2 is FQNEAQ in the germline V gene (reference sequence). The germline V and J ends were trimmed by 5 bases and 5 bases, with 13 bases remaining between them. The CDR3 has 14 residues. Here the CDR3 reads CASSPSGSHQPQHF. In nucleotides, the CDR3 is TGTGCCAGCAGCCCGTCCGGGTCTCATCAGCCCCAGCATTTT.

The chain recombines TRBV12-5 with TRBJ1-2; D uncertain. The CDR3 is 15 residues long. The germline CDR1 and CDR2 sequences are LGHNT and FRNRAP. The germline V and J ends were trimmed by 2 bases and 2 bases, with 12 bases remaining between them. The CDR3 is CASGLIPGPNYGYTF. In nucleotides, the CDR3 is TGTGCTAGTGGTTTGATCCCAGGTCCGAACTATGGCTACACCTTC. Full variable domain (rest looked up from reference TRBV12-5 and TRBJ1-2): DARVTQTPRHKVTEMGQEVTMRCQPILGHNTVFWYRQTMMQGLELLAYFRNRAPLDDSGMPKDRFSAEMPDATLATLKIQPSEPRDSAVYFCASGLIPGPNYGYTFGSGTRLTVV.

The chain couples TRBV7-2 to TRBJ2-7; D unclear. Trimming stripped 4 bases from V and 9 bases from J, with 22 bases between. Germline V gene data show CDR1 as SGHTA and CDR2 as FQGNSA. The CDR3 extends over 15 amino acids. CDR3 in DNA: TGTGCCAGCAGCTCCAGACCGCCCGCGACAAACAGGCAGTACTTC. It yields the protein CASSSRPPATNRQYF. Full variable domain (outside the CDR3, taken from reference TRBV7-2 and TRBJ2-7): GAGVSQSPSNKVTEKGKDVELRCDPISGHTALYWYRQSLGQGLEFLIYFQGNSAPDKSGLPSDRFSAERTGGSVSTLTIQRTQQEDSAVYLCASSSRPPATNRQYFGPGTRLTVT.

Comments on this clone: An end of the junction does not agree with germline; a read error may underlie this. The genes are TRBV7-9 and TRBJ1-2; 7 bases match TRBD1. This CDR3 has 15 amino acids. Looked up from germline, CDR1 is SEHNR and CDR2 is FQNEAQ (reference sequence). CDR3 residues: CSSSLAGTVEEGYTF. CDR3 coding DNA: TGTTCCAGCAGCTTAGCCGGGACAGTAGAAGAGGGCTACACCTTC.

In regard to this clone: Other DNA sequences from this sample encode an identical CDR3 as well. The chain employs TRBV5-1 and TRBJ2-3, with TRBD2 matching 12 bases. Germline V gene data show CDR1 as SGHRS and CDR2 as YFSETQ. Trimming took 4 bases from V and 3 from J; bases not matched to a gene: 3. The CDR3 is 15 amino acids. CDR3 sequence reads: CASSPGLAGTDTQYF. CDR3 nucleotides: TGCGCCAGCAGCCCTGGACTAGCGGGAACAGATACGCAGTATTTT.

This chain uses TRBV29-1 with TRBJ1-5; 8 bases are shared with TRBD1. Germline V gene lookup returns CDR1 SQVTM and CDR2 ANQGSEA. This CDR3 region has 14 residues. The V and J ends lost 6 bases and 2 bases, in that order; junction bases with no gene match: 6. The DNA for the CDR3 is TGCAGCGTCTGTACAGGGGGAGGCAATCAGCCCCAGCATTTT. This codes for CSVCTGGGNQPQHF.

The V gene is TRBV12-1, the J gene TRBJ2-7; TRBD2 is the table's D call and was not checked against the DNA. TRBV12-1 is a known pseudogene. The CDR3 has 14 residues. The CDR3 DNA follows: TGTGCCAGCAGCCCTACGACAAGGCGGGGCGAGCAGTACTTC. Its protein is CASSPTTRRGEQYF.

The chain has TRBV6-5 and TRBJ2-7, with TRBD1 matching over 7 bases. The length of the CDR3 is 15 residues. Trimming cost V 2 bases and J 6 bases; bases outside gene matches: 10. From germline, CDR1 is MNHEY and CDR2 SVGAGI. The CDR3 is CASSYSGQAFVEQYF. The CDR3 DNA reads as TGTGCCAGCAGTTACAGCGGACAGGCGTTTGTCGAGCAGTACTTC.

This clone was detected once. The chain joins TRBV13 to TRBJ2-5; weak D call: TRBD2 (5 bases). The CDR3 has 14 residues. The V gene lost 2 bases and the J gene lost 3 bases, with 10 bases spanning the gap. From germline, CDR1 is PRHDT and CDR2 FYEKMQ (reference sequence). CDR3 region: CASSLWRQEETQYF. The CDR3 DNA follows: TGTGCCAGCAGCTTATGGAGGCAGGAAGAGACCCAGTACTTC.

This clone is a singleton in its sample. The chain has TRBV7-9 and TRBJ1-1; TRBD1 is a possible D gene (5 bases). The ends were cut back, 5 bases at V and 0 bases at J, with 19 bases in the middle. Germline lookup yields CDR1 SEHNR and CDR2 FQNEAQ (reference sequence). CDR3 length equals 17 residues. The CDR3 sequence: CASSLTAFNAMNTEAFF. For the CDR3, the DNA is TGTGCCAGCAGCCTGACAGCTTTTAACGCAATGAACACTGAAGCTTTCTTT.

This clone occurred once. The chain uses TRBV30 and TRBJ1-1, with D hard to call. The CDR3 is 11 residues long. Germline CDR1 GTSNPN, CDR2 SVGIG (reference sequence). V lost 0 bases and J lost 7, with 6 bases in between. The CDR3 spells CAWSVSHEAFF. DNA for the CDR3: TGTGCCTGGAGTGTATCACATGAAGCTTTCTTT.

This chain links TRBV5-1 with TRBJ1-2; 8 bases line up with TRBD1. The germline CDR1 and CDR2 sequences are SGHRS and YFSETQ. The CDR3 extends over 17 amino acids. Trimming at V came to 2 bases and at J to 0 bases, leaving 9 bases not matched to a gene. The CDR3: CASSLAGGAAANYGYTF. In DNA form, the CDR3 reads TGCGCCAGCAGCTTAGCAGGGGGCGCGGCCGCTAACTATGGCTACACCTTC. Drawing the rest from reference TRBV5-1 and TRBJ1-2, the complete variable domain is KAGVTQTPRYLIKTRGQQVTLSCSPISGHRSVSWYQQTPGQGLQFLFEYFSETQRNKGNFPGRFSGRQFSNSRSEMNVSTLELGDSALYLCASSLAGGAAANYGYTFGSGTRLTVV.

This chain uses TRBV7-2 with TRBJ2-5; a weak D match, TRBD1 (6 bases). CDR3 length equals 13 residues. The V gene's germline CDR1 is SGHTA and CDR2 FQGNSA. Trimming removed 5 bases from V and 5 bases from J, with 12 bases in between. The CDR3 is CASSATGSETQYF. The CDR3 nucleotides are TGTGCCAGCAGCGCGACAGGTTCCGAGACCCAGTACTTC.

This chain connects TRBV5-1 to TRBJ1-4, with D possibly matching TRBD1 (6 bases). This CDR3 has 15 amino acids. In germline, CDR1 is SGHRS, CDR2 YFSETQ. V was pared by 0 bases and J by 3 bases, with 9 bases between. CDR3 DNA: TGCGCCAGCAGCTTGGAAACAGGGTCTAATGAAAAACTGTTTTTT. Translation gives CASSLETGSNEKLFF.

The chain links TRBV18 to TRBJ1-2; D gene unclear. CDR1 and CDR2 (germline): KGHSH, LQKENI. Trimming removed 2 bases from V and 4 bases from J, with 8 bases in between. This CDR3 comprises 13 residues. The CDR3 is CASSPVSSYGYTF. DNA for the CDR3: TGTGCCAGCTCACCAGTGTCCAGCTATGGCTACACCTTC.

This clone was detected only a few times. The V and J genes are TRBV19 and TRBJ2-3, with D maybe TRBD1 (6 bases). This CDR3 region has 15 residues. V lost 3 bases to trimming and J lost 1 base, with 11 bases between them. CDR1 and CDR2 from the germline V gene are LNHDA and SQIVND (reference sequence). CDR3 residues: CASSMGQMRTDTQYF. DNA for the CDR3: TGTGCCAGTAGTATGGGACAAATGCGCACAGATACGCAGTATTTT.

J is TRBJ2-7 and V is TRBV2; D is uncertain. This CDR3 is 12 amino acids long. V shed 4 bases and J shed 3 bases, with 7 bases lying between them. Germline-derived CDR1 and CDR2 are SNHLY and FYNNEI. The CDR3 DNA follows: TGTGCCAGCAGTGTGGGCAGCTACGAGCAGTACTTC. Protein: CASSVGSYEQYF.

This clone was seen a few times. The chain combines TRBV4-2 with TRBJ1-1; D uncertain. CDR3 length equals 14 residues. V lost 4 bases, J lost 1 base, and 10 bases lay in between. Germline CDR1 LGHNA, CDR2 YNFKEQ. CDR3 region: CASSRAAGNTEAFF. The CDR3 DNA is TGTGCCAGCAGCCGAGCGGCGGGGAACACTGAAGCTTTCTTT.